These T cell receptor beta chains were read from a single sample in a study of T cells in Graves' hyperthyroidism and ophthalmopathy. A single record per CDR3 protein comes from TCRdb applying MiXCR to the multiplex PCR reads. The sample consists of approximately 210,000 distinct CDR3 sequences, roughly 18% of them appearing once. Sequenced material: blood. These receptors all stem from a man aged 50-60 years with Graves' hyperthyroidism. Each CDR3 is given with its conserved first and last residue. The D gene is left open where the match is weak. The size field is filled for only some rows; it gives once, few, many or a size class.

j_gene: TRBJ2-1; v_gene: TRBV2; d_gene: TRBD1; abundance: many; CDR3aa: CASKRDRAPYNEQFF; CDR3nt: TGTGCCAGTAAACGGGACAGGGCGCCCTACAATGAGCAGTTCTTC
j_gene: TRBJ2-1; v_gene: TRBV18; d_gene: .; abundance: many; CDR3aa: CASSPPRGDLHNEQFF; CDR3nt: TGTGCCAGCTCACCCCCGAGGGGGGACCTGCACAATGAGCAGTTCTTC
j_gene: TRBJ2-3; v_gene: TRBV12-3/TRBV12-4; d_gene: TRBD2; abundance: many; CDR3aa: CASSARTSEKITDTQYF; CDR3nt: TGTGCCAGCAGTGCCCGGACTAGCGAGAAAATCACAGATACGCAGTATTTT
j_gene: TRBJ1-5; v_gene: TRBV19; d_gene: .; abundance: .; CDR3aa: CASRKAGGNQPQHF; CDR3nt: TGTGCCAGTAGAAAGGCGGGGGGCAATCAGCCCCAGCATTTT
j_gene: TRBJ2-3; v_gene: TRBV20-1; d_gene: TRBD2; abundance: many; CDR3aa: CSARDLAGASTDTQYF; CDR3nt: TGCAGTGCTCGAGACCTAGCGGGAGCTAGCACAGATACGCAGTATTTT
j_gene: TRBJ2-7; v_gene: TRBV20-1; d_gene: .; abundance: many; CDR3aa: CSARPLGEQYF; CDR3nt: TGCAGTGCTAGACCTCTGGGGGAGCAGTACTTC
j_gene: TRBJ2-1; v_gene: TRBV18; d_gene: .; abundance: many; CDR3aa: CASSEGADSYNEQFF; CDR3nt: TGTGCCAGCTCAGAAGGAGCGGACTCCTACAATGAGCAGTTCTTC
j_gene: TRBJ1-5; v_gene: TRBV30; d_gene: .; abundance: few; CDR3aa: CAWSPHRDNQPQHF; CDR3nt: TGTGCCTGGAGCCCTCACAGGGATAATCAGCCCCAGCATTTT
j_gene: TRBJ1-4; v_gene: TRBV7-9; d_gene: .; abundance: .; CDR3aa: CASSFTAGVKEKLFF; CDR3nt: TGTGCCAGCAGCTTTACGGCAGGGGTAAAGGAAAAACTGTTTTTT
j_gene: TRBJ2-5; v_gene: TRBV7-3; d_gene: .; abundance: .; CDR3aa: CASSPYPPQGLGETQYF; CDR3nt: TGTGCCAGCAGCCCATACCCCCCGCAGGGGCTGGGAGAGACCCAGTACTTC
j_gene: TRBJ2-1; v_gene: TRBV20-1; d_gene: TRBD1; abundance: .; CDR3aa: CSARKSGTGGNEQFF; CDR3nt: TGCAGTGCTAGAAAATCCGGGACAGGGGGCAATGAGCAGTTCTTC
j_gene: TRBJ2-3; v_gene: TRBV27; d_gene: TRBD2; abundance: many; CDR3aa: CASSLFLAGSTDTQYF; CDR3nt: TGTGCCAGCAGTTTATTTTTAGCGGGGAGCACAGATACGCAGTATTTT
j_gene: TRBJ2-7; v_gene: TRBV5-1; d_gene: .; abundance: .; CDR3aa: CASTGRDPFYEQYF; CDR3nt: TGCGCCAGCACGGGCCGGGACCCATTCTACGAGCAGTACTTC
j_gene: TRBJ1-1; v_gene: TRBV29-1; d_gene: .; abundance: .; CDR3aa: CSVLTWRSNTEAFF; CDR3nt: TGCAGCGTTCTTACATGGCGGTCGAACACTGAAGCTTTCTTT
j_gene: TRBJ2-7; v_gene: TRBV18; d_gene: TRBD1; abundance: many; CDR3aa: CASSGQARYEQYF; CDR3nt: TGTGCCAGCTCTGGACAGGCTCGCTACGAGCAGTACTTC
j_gene: TRBJ2-5; v_gene: TRBV27; d_gene: TRBD2; abundance: once; CDR3aa: CASSLSLAGLETQYF; CDR3nt: TGTGCCAGCAGTTTATCACTAGCGGGACTTGAGACCCAGTACTTC
j_gene: TRBJ2-7; v_gene: TRBV20-1; d_gene: .; abundance: many; CDR3aa: CSARALGAGQYDYEQYF; CDR3nt: TGCAGTGCTAGAGCCCTGGGGGCGGGACAGTATGACTACGAGCAGTACTTC
j_gene: TRBJ1-1; v_gene: TRBV7-8; d_gene: .; abundance: many; CDR3aa: CASSFPPGNTEAFF; CDR3nt: TGTGCCAGCAGCTTTCCGCCAGGCAACACTGAAGCTTTCTTT
j_gene: TRBJ2-6; v_gene: TRBV30; d_gene: .; abundance: many; CDR3aa: CAQKQASGANVLTF; CDR3nt: TGTGCCCAGAAACAGGCCTCTGGGGCCAACGTCCTGACTTTC
j_gene: TRBJ2-6; v_gene: TRBV5-4; d_gene: .; abundance: .; CDR3aa: CASSSDGVGANVLTF; CDR3nt: TGTGCCAGCAGCTCGGACGGGGTTGGGGCCAACGTCCTGACTTTC
j_gene: TRBJ1-5; v_gene: TRBV3-1; d_gene: .; abundance: many; CDR3aa: CASSPTKGANQPQHF; CDR3nt: TGTGCCAGCAGCCCAACAAAGGGAGCCAATCAGCCCCAGCATTTT
j_gene: TRBJ1-1; v_gene: TRBV4-2; d_gene: .; abundance: many; CDR3aa: CASSQERDTEAFF; CDR3nt: TGTGCCAGCAGCCAAGAAAGAGACACTGAAGCTTTCTTT
j_gene: TRBJ2-3; v_gene: TRBV29-1; d_gene: .; abundance: few; CDR3aa: CSVARERDTQYF; CDR3nt: TGCAGCGTTGCCCGAGAAAGAGATACGCAGTATTTT
j_gene: TRBJ2-7; v_gene: TRBV10-3; d_gene: .; abundance: many; CDR3aa: CAISQGNYEQYF; CDR3nt: TGTGCCATCAGCCAGGGTAACTACGAGCAGTACTTC
j_gene: TRBJ1-6; v_gene: TRBV7-8; d_gene: .; abundance: .; CDR3aa: CASSFGGLLHF; CDR3nt: TGTGCCAGCAGCTTCGGAGGTCTCCTCCACTTT
j_gene: TRBJ2-2; v_gene: TRBV5-1; d_gene: TRBD2; abundance: few; CDR3aa: CASSLELAGGPGTGELFF; CDR3nt: TGCGCCAGCAGCTTGGAGCTAGCGGGAGGGCCGGGCACCGGGGAGCTGTTTTTT
j_gene: TRBJ2-3; v_gene: TRBV2; d_gene: .; abundance: few; CDR3aa: CASSEYVDTQYF; CDR3nt: TGTGCCAGCAGTGAGTACGTGGATACGCAGTATTTT
j_gene: TRBJ2-2; v_gene: TRBV10-2; d_gene: TRBD1; abundance: few; CDR3aa: CASTSGTGGIGELLF; CDR3nt: TGCGCCAGCACTTCCGGGACAGGGGGCATCGGGGAGCTGCTTTTT
j_gene: TRBJ2-2; v_gene: TRBV10-1; d_gene: .; abundance: .; CDR3aa: CASSEGYIDTGELFF; CDR3nt: TGCGCCAGCAGTGAGGGGTATATCGACACCGGGGAGCTGTTTTTT